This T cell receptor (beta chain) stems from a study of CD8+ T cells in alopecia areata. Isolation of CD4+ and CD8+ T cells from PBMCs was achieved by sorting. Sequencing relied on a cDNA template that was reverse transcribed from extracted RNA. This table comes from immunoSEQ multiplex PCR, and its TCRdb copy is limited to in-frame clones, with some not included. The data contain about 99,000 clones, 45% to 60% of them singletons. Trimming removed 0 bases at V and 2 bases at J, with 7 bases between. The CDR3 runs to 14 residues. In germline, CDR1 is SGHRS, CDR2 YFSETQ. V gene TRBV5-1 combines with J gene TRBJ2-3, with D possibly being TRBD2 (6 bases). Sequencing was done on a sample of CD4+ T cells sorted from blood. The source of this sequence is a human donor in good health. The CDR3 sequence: CASSLGDFTDTQYF. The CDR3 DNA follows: TGCGCCAGCAGCTTGGGGGACTTCACAGATACGCAGTATTTT.